Detailed here is one T cell receptor (beta chain). The CDR3 is 16 amino acids. The V and J ends lost 0 bases and 6 bases, in that order; junction bases with no gene match: 6. Germline V gene sequence: CDR1 LGHNA, CDR2 YNFKEQ. The sample originates from a study of blood T cell repertoires in COVID-19. Turning to the study itself: Whether acute or convalescent, the COVID-19 samples came from the United States, Italy and Spain. The analysed material was cDNA or gDNA that came from T cells, B-cell-depleted T cells, or PBMCs.

In the original processing: Amplified reference gene primers provided the basis for estimating nucleated cell counts. The assay was immunoSEQ multiplex PCR, and TCRdb's table has in-frame clones only and misses some. That table is the source of V, J and clone size, and D and trimming were worked out from the DNA. In the table there are around 140,000 clones, approximately 82% of which are singletons. V gene TRBV4-2 combines with J gene TRBJ2-1; 9 bases are shared with TRBD2. The TCR originated in a human donor with acute or convalescent COVID-19. The donor label of this sample is uncertain. Sequencing input: peripheral blood. CDR3 amino acids: CASSQDPSGGSNEQFF. The CDR3 DNA sequence: TGTGCCAGCAGCCAAGACCCCAGCGGGGGGTCCAATGAGCAGTTCTTC.